This T cell receptor (beta chain) was found in a study of OX40 agonist ivuxolimab in advanced cancers. Study in general: Patients in the trial were receiving intravenous ivuxolimab every 2 weeks, at doses of 0.01 to 10 mg/kg. Subjects had a mean age of about 60 years, with a range of roughly 20 to 79; approximately 83% were male. The eligibility criteria allowed prior anti-PD-1, anti-PD-L1 or anti-CTLA-4 therapy, and approximately 38% had some. Study-level results: Dosing at 0.1 to 3.0 mg/kg was accompanied by clonal expansion of CD4+ and CD8+ blood T cells by week 6.

The V end was cut by 6 bases, the J end by 2 bases, with 24 bases between. Germline V gene data show CDR1 as SQVTM and CDR2 as ANQGSEA. This CDR3 is built from 17 residues. Details on this clone: Its antigen is currently unknown.

The table came from immunoSEQ multiplex PCR; TCRdb's copy has only in-frame clones and leaves some out. Of around 62,000 clones in the sample, more than 75% were seen once. The sequence was collected from an adult with an advanced solid tumor such as melanoma, head and neck, liver or kidney cancer. The chain couples TRBV29-1 to TRBJ2-3; tentatively, D is TRBD2 (9 bases). This sample comprised CD4+ or CD8+ T cells sorted from blood, obtained in a trial of the OX40 agonist ivuxolimab. The CDR3: CSVTGGGTSSSTDTQYF. DNA of the CDR3: TGCAGCGTAACAGGGGGGGGGACTAGCAGTTCCACAGATACGCAGTATTTT.